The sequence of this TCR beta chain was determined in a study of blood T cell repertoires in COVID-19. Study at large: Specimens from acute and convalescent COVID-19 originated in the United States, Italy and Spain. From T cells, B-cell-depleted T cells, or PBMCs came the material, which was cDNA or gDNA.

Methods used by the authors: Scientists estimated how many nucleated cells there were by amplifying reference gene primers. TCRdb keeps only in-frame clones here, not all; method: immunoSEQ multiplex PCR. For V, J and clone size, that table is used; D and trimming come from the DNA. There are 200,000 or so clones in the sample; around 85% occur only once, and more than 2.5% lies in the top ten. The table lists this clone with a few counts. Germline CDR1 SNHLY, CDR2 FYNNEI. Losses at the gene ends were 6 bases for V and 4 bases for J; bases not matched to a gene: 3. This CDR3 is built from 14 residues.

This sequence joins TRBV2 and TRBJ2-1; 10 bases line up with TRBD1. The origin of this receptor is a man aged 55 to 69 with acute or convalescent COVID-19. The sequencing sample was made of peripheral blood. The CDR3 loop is CASSGQGGYNEQFF. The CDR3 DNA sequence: TGTGCCAGCAGCGGACAGGGGGGGTACAATGAGCAGTTCTTC.